This TCR beta chain was profiled in a study of technical replicates of blood from several donors (dated by TCRdb to about 2017). As encoded in the germline V gene, CDR1 is MDHEN while CDR2 is SYDVKM. The cysteine opens and the phenylalanine closes a CDR3 of 15 amino acids. CDR3 DNA is the only sequence kept; it has 45 bases, read in frame from the first base. The germline V and J ends show losses of 2 bases and 3 bases respectively, and no gene match explains 5 bases of the junction. Receptor libraries were prepared by the immunoSEQ multiplex PCR assay. TCRdb stores this immuneACCESS table with in-frame sequences only. Part of the clones is absent; in the studies checked, under half of the shortfall reflects unresolved V genes, and no reason is known for the rest. The sample includes tens of thousands of clones, with roughly 98% observed a single time. Approximately 0.17% of the sample is held by the ten biggest clonotypes.

Comment on this clone: This receptor's antigen is unknown. Per-base quality was not reported, and no clone a single base away is much larger than it.

The source is a human donor in good health. The rearranged chain carries TRBV28 and TRBJ2-3; TRBD2 agrees with 7 junctional bases. The sequencing sample was made of T cells isolated from PBMCs. The nucleotide sequence reads as follows: TGTGCCAGCAGTTTAGGGAGGGCCGGAACAGATACGCAGTATTTT. The translation is CASSLGRAGTDTQYF.